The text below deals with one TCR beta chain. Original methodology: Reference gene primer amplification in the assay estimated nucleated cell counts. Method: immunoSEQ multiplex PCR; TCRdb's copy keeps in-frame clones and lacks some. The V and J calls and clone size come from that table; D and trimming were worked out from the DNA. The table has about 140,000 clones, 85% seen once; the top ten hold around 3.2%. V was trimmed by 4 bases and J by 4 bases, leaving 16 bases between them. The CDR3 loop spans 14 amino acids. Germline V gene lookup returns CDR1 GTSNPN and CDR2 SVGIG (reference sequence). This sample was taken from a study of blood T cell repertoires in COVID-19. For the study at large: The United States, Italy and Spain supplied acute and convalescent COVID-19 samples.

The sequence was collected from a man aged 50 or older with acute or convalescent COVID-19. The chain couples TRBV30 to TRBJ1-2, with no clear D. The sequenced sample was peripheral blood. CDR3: CAWNSAGGIYGYTF. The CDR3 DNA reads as TGTGCCTGGAATTCGGCCGGCGGTATCTATGGCTACACCTTC.